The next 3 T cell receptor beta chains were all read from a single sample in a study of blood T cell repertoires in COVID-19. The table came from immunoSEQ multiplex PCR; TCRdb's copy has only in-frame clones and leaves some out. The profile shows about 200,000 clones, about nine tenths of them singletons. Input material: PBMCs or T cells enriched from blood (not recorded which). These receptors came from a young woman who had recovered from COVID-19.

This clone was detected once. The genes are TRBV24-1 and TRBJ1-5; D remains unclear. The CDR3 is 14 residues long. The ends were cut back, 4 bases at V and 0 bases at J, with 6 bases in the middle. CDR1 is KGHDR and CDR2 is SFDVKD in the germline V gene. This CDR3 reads CATSDPRSNQPQHF. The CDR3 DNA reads TGTGCCACCAGTGACCCCCGTAGCAATCAGCCCCAGCATTTT.

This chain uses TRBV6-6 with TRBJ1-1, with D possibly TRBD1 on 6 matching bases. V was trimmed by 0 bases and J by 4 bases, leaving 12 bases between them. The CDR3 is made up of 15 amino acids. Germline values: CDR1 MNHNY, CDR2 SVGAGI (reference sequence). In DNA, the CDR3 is TGTGCCAGCAGTTACTCGATGGGGGGGGCCACTGAAGCTTTCTTT. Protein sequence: CASSYSMGGATEAFF.

The CDR3 DNA is TGTGCCTGGAGTAAGAACAGGGTGAACACTGAAGCTTTCTTT. Protein product: CAWSKNRVNTEAFF. V and J are TRBV30 and TRBJ1-1, with D maybe TRBD1 (6 bases). In germline, CDR1 is GTSNPN, CDR2 SVGIG (reference sequence). The ends were cut back, 2 bases at V and 0 bases at J, with 10 bases in the middle. This CDR3 region has 14 residues.